This T cell receptor (beta chain) was sequenced in a study of blood T cell repertoires in COVID-19. Study at large: The United States, Italy and Spain provided the acute and convalescent COVID-19 samples.

Some clones are missing from TCRdb's copy, which holds only in-frame ones; the method was immunoSEQ multiplex PCR. In the table there are some 150,000 clones, over 75% of which are singletons. The source is a man aged 60 to 69 who had recovered from COVID-19. The sequenced sample consisted of peripheral blood.

CDR3: CASSLEGGSDYGYTF. The CDR3 DNA is TGTGCCAGCAGCTTAGAGGGAGGGTCGGACTATGGCTACACCTTC. This chain connects TRBV7-2 to TRBJ1-2; the D is unclear. The CDR3 length is 15 residues. V lost 1 base and J lost 3, with 12 bases in between. Germline V gene lookup returns CDR1 SGHTA and CDR2 FQGNSA.